Only a few counts were recorded for the clone carrying this TCR beta chain. What it recognizes is unknown. The data were obtained in a study of blood T cells in healthy people across ages. Study-level results: The recorded TCR beta diversity per million T cells decreased in a roughly linear manner with age.

A second roughly 7 to 12 cycle PCR used barcoded and J-beta primers. A single record per CDR3 protein comes from TCRdb applying MiXCR to the 5' RACE reads. The sample yields about 1.4 million distinct CDR3 sequences, approximately 63% seen once. Total RNA was extracted at no less than 6 micrograms per sample. The CDR3 totals 12 residues. Germline V gene data show CDR1 as SQVTM and CDR2 as ANQGSEA. The sequence was collected from a young man in good health. The chain joins TRBV29-1 to TRBJ2-5; D not certain. The DNA end favors TRBJ2-7, so the J call may be wrong. Sequencing input: blood. CDR3 sequence: CSVDYSSGEQYF. The DNA for the CDR3 is TGCAGCGTTGACTACAGTTCGGGCGAGCAGTACTTC.